Sequencing of this T cell receptor beta chain was carried out in a study of CD8+CD57+ T cells in acquired aplastic anemia. Study as a whole: Quantities of DNA derived from sorted CD4+ and CD8+ cells averaged around 3 ug.

The patients chosen for sequencing had shown expansion of CD8+CD57+ cells (detected by flow cytometry). Study results and limitations: CD8+ Simpson's diversity in patients was not significantly different from that in controls. Shared by patients and controls, some 29 CD8+ CDR3s were abundant in patients.

This clonotype has more than one count but fewer than ten. The antigen remains undetermined. V gave up 7 bases and J gave up 0 bases, with 16 bases separating them. Germline V lookup: CDR1 MNHEY, CDR2 SVGEGT. This CDR3 comprises 16 residues. Genomic DNA was employed as the template in profiling TCR beta VDJ and CDR3. Via MiXCR, TCRdb re-called the reads, giving one row per CDR3 protein. Of more than 150,000 distinct CDR3 sequences listed, around 47% are singletons. The chain has TRBV6-2 or TRBV6-3 and TRBJ1-5; D perhaps matches TRBD1 (6 bases). This sequence was found in a human donor with aplastic anemia. Sequences were obtained from sorted CD4+, CD8+, or CD8+CD57+ T cells (not recorded which) from PBMCs. The CDR3 is CASTGDTGDSNQPQHF. CDR3 bases: TGTGCCAGCACCGGGGACACGGGGGATAGCAATCAGCCCCAGCATTTT.